One sample yielded the 28 T cell receptor beta chains listed below, sequenced in a study of cytomegalovirus exposure and HLA in healthy donors (dated by TCRdb to 2017 to 2019). The method was the immunoSEQ multiplex PCR assay. A mixture of 60 forward primers for TCR Vbeta segments and 13 reverse primers for TCR Jbeta segments was used in the multiplex PCR. Held by TCRdb, this immuneACCESS table contains in-frame sequences only and omits some clones. Under half of the omission traces to an unresolved V gene where checked; the cause of the rest is unknown. The sample table holds 80,000 to 95,000 clones. Jointly, the top ten make up 15% of the sample. The sequencing input was PBMCs. The source is a man aged 45-60 years in good health and CMV-seropositive.

The rearrangement links TRBV19 to TRBJ1-2; D gene ambiguous. The CDR3 sequence is 12 residues long. Trimming stripped 3 bases from V and 7 bases from J, with 9 bases between. Germline CDR1 LNHDA, CDR2 SQIVND (reference sequence). The CDR3 loop reads CASSIRGRGYTF. The DNA for the CDR3 is TGTGCCAGTAGTATTCGAGGCCGTGGCTACACCTTC.

The V gene is TRBV29-1, the J gene TRBJ1-2; tentatively, D is TRBD1 (6 bases). Germline V gene sequence: CDR1 SQVTM, CDR2 ANQGSEA. The length of the CDR3 is 15 residues. The V gene lost 3 bases and the J gene lost 4 bases, with 18 bases spanning the gap. Here the CDR3 DNA reads TGCAGCGTTGACGGGATGCAGGGGAATAGCTATGGCTACACCTTC. Protein product: CSVDGMQGNSYGYTF. Together with reference TRBV29-1 and TRBJ1-2, the CDR3 gives the full variable domain: SAVISQKPSRDICQRGTSLTIQCQVDSQVTMMFWYRQQPGQSLTLIATANQGSEATYESGFVIDKFPISRPNLTFSTLTVSNMSPEDSSIYLCSVDGMQGNSYGYTFGSGTRLTVV.

This chain uses TRBV6-5 with TRBJ1-2, with D unresolved. This CDR3 has 12 amino acids. V lost 11 bases and J lost 5, with 15 bases in between. CDR1 and CDR2 from the germline V gene are MNHEY and SVGAGI. CDR3 nucleotide sequence: TGTGCCGCTAAACTATCGGGGTATGGCTACACCTTC. This codes for CAAKLSGYGYTF.

This chain connects TRBV9 to TRBJ2-3; weak D call: TRBD2 (7 bases). The CDR3 is made up of 17 amino acids. The V gene lost 2 bases and the J gene lost 0 bases, with 16 bases spanning the gap. Per the germline V gene, CDR1 is SGDLS and CDR2 is YYNGEE. The CDR3 nucleotides read TGTGCCAGCAGCGTCGGGGGGCAGGGGCTTAGCACAGATACGCAGTATTTT. This encodes CASSVGGQGLSTDTQYF.

The genes are TRBV27 and TRBJ1-5, with D unclear. Trimming shortened V by 3 bases and J by 6 bases, and 12 bases separated the two germline ends. The CDR3 is 14 residues long. Per germline, CDR1 MNHEY and CDR2 SMNVEV (reference sequence). The CDR3 here is CASSLVGGLQPQHF. The DNA for the CDR3 is TGTGCCAGCAGTTTGGTAGGAGGGCTTCAGCCCCAGCATTTT.

This chain joins TRBV5-1 and TRBJ1-1; D perhaps matches TRBD1 (5 bases). Germline V gene lookup returns CDR1 SGHRS and CDR2 YFSETQ. With 3 bases removed from V and 4 bases from J, the gap between germline ends came to 13 bases. This CDR3 is built from 14 residues. The CDR3 loop is CASSSGRGVTEAFF. CDR3 nucleotide sequence: TGCGCCAGCAGCTCGGGACGGGGGGTCACTGAAGCTTTCTTT.

With regard to this clone: Mismatch with germline at one junction end may stem from a read error. Additional DNA sequences in this sample encode the identical CDR3. The chain recombines TRBV18 with TRBJ1-2; TRBD1 agrees at 10 bases. The CDR3 is made up of 13 amino acids. The V gene's germline CDR1 is KGHSH and CDR2 LQKENI. This CDR3 is CASSPDRGPGYTF. The CDR3 coding sequence is TGTGCTAGCTCCCCCGACAGGGGGCCCGGCTACACCTTC.

As DNA, the CDR3 is TGTGCCAGTACCATATCATGGGACAGCTTCGGCTACACCTTC. Translation gives CASTISWDSFGYTF. V gene TRBV19 combines with J gene TRBJ1-2; 7 positions agree with TRBD1. The J segment lost 8 bases and the V segment lost 7 bases, leaving 13 bases of the junction unmatched. This CDR3 spans 14 amino acids. Germline assignment: CDR1 LNHDA and CDR2 SQIVND (reference sequence).

This rearrangement joins TRBV4-3 to TRBJ1-1; a weak D match, TRBD1 (5 bases). V lost 3 bases and J 3 bases, leaving 17 bases between the germline ends. CDR1 is LGHNA, CDR2 YSLEER, per germline. This CDR3 is built from 16 residues. The chain's CDR3 is CASSQGGGLRDTEAFF. In nucleotides, the CDR3 is TGCGCCAGCAGCCAGGGGGGGGGTCTAAGGGACACTGAAGCTTTCTTT.

V is TRBV9 and J is TRBJ2-5, with D perhaps TRBD2 (5 bases). Germline V gives CDR1 SGDLS, CDR2 YYNGEE. The CDR3 runs to 13 residues. V was trimmed by 4 bases and J by 5 bases, leaving 12 bases between them. The CDR3 protein is CASSPRDMETQYF. The CDR3 DNA is TGTGCCAGCAGCCCGAGGGATATGGAGACCCAGTACTTC. The full variable domain, with the rest looked up from reference TRBV9 and TRBJ2-5, is DSGVTQTPKHLITATGQRVTLRCSPRSGDLSVYWYQQSLDQGLQFLIQYYNGEERAKGNILERFSAQQFPDLHSELNLSSLELGDSALYFCASSPRDMETQYFGPGTRLLVL.

V is TRBV7-9 and J is TRBJ2-3, with TRBD2 matching 12 bases. The CDR3 loop spans 15 amino acids. Germline V lookup: CDR1 SEHNR, CDR2 FQNEAQ (reference sequence). V lost 6 bases, J lost 5 bases, and 6 bases stayed unmatched. As DNA, the CDR3 is TGTGCCAGCAGACAGACTAGCGGGAGTGGAGATACGCAGTATTTT. It translates to CASRQTSGSGDTQYF.

V is TRBV30 and J is TRBJ2-1; the match to TRBD2 covers 8 bases. Looked up from germline, CDR1 is GTSNPN and CDR2 is SVGIG (reference sequence). V shed 7 bases and J 12 bases; nucleotides not matched to a gene: 20. CDR3 length equals 15 residues. CDR3 loop: CASQPPGGPSEWQFF. The CDR3 DNA reads TGTGCCTCCCAACCCCCGGGAGGGCCCTCAGAGTGGCAGTTCTTC. Supplemented by reference TRBV30 and TRBJ2-1, the full variable domain reads SQTIHQWPATLVQPVGSPLSLECTVEGTSNPNLYWYRQAAGRGLQLLFYSVGIGQISSEVPQNLSASRPQDRQFILSSKKLLLSDSGFYLCASQPPGGPSEWQFFGPGTRLTVL.

The chain links TRBV28 to TRBJ2-6; the D gene is possibly TRBD1 (6 bases). Per germline, CDR1 MDHEN and CDR2 SYDVKM. V was shortened by 6 bases and J by 2 bases, with 8 bases between the two germline ends. CDR3 length: 14 amino acids. The CDR3 here is CASRQGAGANVLTF. CDR3 sequence (DNA): TGTGCCAGCAGACAGGGCGCTGGGGCCAACGTCCTGACTTTC.

V gene TRBV29-1 combines with J gene TRBJ1-2; TRBD1 is a possible D gene (5 bases). Per germline, CDR1 SQVTM and CDR2 ANQGSEA. The CDR3 sequence is 13 residues long. V was shortened by 6 bases and J by 5 bases, with 16 bases between the two germline ends. The CDR3 sequence: CSVRVGEEYGYTF. The CDR3 DNA is TGCAGCGTGAGGGTGGGGGAGGAGTATGGCTACACCTTC.

V is TRBV2 and J is TRBJ1-2; 7 bases map to TRBD1. The CDR3 is 13 amino acids. V lost 5 bases and J lost 3; bases outside the gene matches: 3. The V gene's germline CDR1 is SNHLY and CDR2 FYNNEI. Here the CDR3 reads CASSPGTDYGYTF. The CDR3 nucleotides read TGTGCCAGCAGTCCCGGGACAGACTATGGCTACACCTTC.

This chain uses TRBV10-3 with TRBJ2-1; the D gene is possibly TRBD1 (5 bases). The CDR3 consists of 12 residues. V lost 10 bases, J lost 4 bases, and 11 bases lay in between. Per the germline V gene, CDR1 is ENHRY and CDR2 is SYGVKD. The CDR3, as DNA: TGTGCCACCTCGACAGAATACAATGAGCAGTTCTTC. This translates into CATSTEYNEQFF.

The chain uses TRBV11-2 and TRBJ1-2; possibly TRBD1 for D (5 bases). This CDR3 has 14 amino acids. Per germline, CDR1 SGHAT and CDR2 FQNNGV. The V end lost 5 bases, the J end lost 5 bases, and 15 bases lay between the germline ends. The CDR3 bases are TGTGCCAGCAGCCGCCTTTTCGGGGGGTATGGCTACACCTTC. Its protein is CASSRLFGGYGYTF.

V is TRBV6-6 and J is TRBJ2-5; perhaps TRBD1 as D (5 bases). V was clipped by 7 bases and J by 5 bases, with 14 bases between them. This CDR3 comprises 13 residues. From germline, CDR1 is MNHNY and CDR2 SVGAGI (reference sequence). Here the CDR3 reads CASNLGVWETQYF. The CDR3 nucleotides read TGTGCCAGCAACCTAGGGGTTTGGGAGACCCAGTACTTC.

V is TRBV18 and J is TRBJ1-4; D gene unclear. The CDR3 is 13 residues long. CDR1 and CDR2 from the germline V gene are KGHSH and LQKENI. Deletions cut 5 bases from V and 8 bases from J, with 12 bases between. The CDR3 loop is CASSGFKEEKLFF. The CDR3 DNA follows: TGTGCCAGCTCAGGTTTTAAGGAGGAAAAACTGTTTTTT. Variable domain in full (rest from reference TRBV18 and TRBJ1-4): NAGVMQNPRHLVRRRGQEARLRCSPMKGHSHVYWYRQLPEEGLKFMVYLQKENIIDESGMPKERFSAEFPKEGPSILRIQQVVRGDSAAYFCASSGFKEEKLFFGSGTQLSVL.

The J gene is TRBJ1-1, the V gene TRBV29-1; 7 bases fit TRBD1. The CDR3 is 13 amino acids. Germline V gene sequence: CDR1 SQVTM, CDR2 ANQGSEA. The V and J ends lost 6 bases and 0 bases, in that order; junction bases with no gene match: 4. The CDR3 here is CSVLDRLNTEAFF. In DNA form, the CDR3 reads TGCAGCGTCCTGGACAGGTTGAACACTGAAGCTTTCTTT.

As DNA, the CDR3 is TGCGCCAGCAGCGAGACGCCGGGGACCCAGTACTTC. This translates into CASSETPGTQYF. The chain combines TRBV5-1 with TRBJ2-5; D uncertain. Germline V lookup: CDR1 SGHRS, CDR2 YFSETQ. Trimming took 4 bases from V and 7 from J, leaving 11 bases between them. The CDR3 is 12 amino acids.

Worth noting for this clone: The junction departs from the called germline gene at one end, perhaps through a read error. The rearrangement joins TRBV6-1 to TRBJ1-5; D uncertain. Germline lookup yields CDR1 MNHNS and CDR2 SASEGT. The CDR3 is 11 amino acids. CDR3 sequence (DNA): TGTGCCAGCAGGGCCGGGATCGCCACGTATTTT. Residues: CASRAGIATYF.

The rearrangement joins TRBV27 to TRBJ2-7; the match to TRBD1 covers 8 bases. The V and J ends lost 3 bases and 3 bases, in that order; junction bases with no gene match: 4. The CDR3 sequence is 14 residues long. Germline-derived CDR1 and CDR2 are MNHEY and SMNVEV (reference sequence). The CDR3 loop reads CASSFGQGLYEQYF. The CDR3 nucleotides are TGTGCCAGCAGTTTTGGACAGGGTCTCTACGAGCAGTACTTC.

This CDR3 reads CASSSGGGGETQYF. The CDR3 DNA reads TGCGCCAGCAGCTCTGGCGGGGGGGGAGAGACCCAGTACTTC. The rearrangement joins TRBV5-1 to TRBJ2-5, with 9 bases lining up with TRBD2. The CDR3 runs to 14 residues. In germline, CDR1 is SGHRS, CDR2 YFSETQ. After removal of 3 bases from V and 4 bases from J, the junction contained 4 bases not matched to a gene.

The chain recombines TRBV25-1 with TRBJ2-5; D is perhaps TRBD1 (6 bases). The ends were cut back, 8 bases at V and 5 bases at J, with 18 bases in the middle. This CDR3 is 14 amino acids long. Germline V gives CDR1 MGHDK, CDR2 SYGVNS. The CDR3: CASGRDIYGETQYF. In DNA form, the CDR3 reads TGTGCCAGCGGCCGGGACATCTATGGGGAGACCCAGTACTTC.

The chain recombines TRBV2 with TRBJ2-5, with 10 bases fitting TRBD2. In germline, CDR1 is SNHLY, CDR2 FYNNEI. The V segment lost 8 bases and the J segment 2 bases; nucleotides outside the gene matches: 5. CDR3 length: 14 amino acids. CDR3 sequence (DNA): TGTGCCAGCGGACTAGCGGAGTTACAAGAGACCCAGTACTTC. It yields the protein CASGLAELQETQYF.

The rearrangement links TRBV9 to TRBJ1-3; D is uncertain. Germline V gives CDR1 SGDLS, CDR2 YYNGEE. The CDR3 covers 14 residues. The V gene lost 3 bases and the J gene lost 0 bases, with 7 bases spanning the gap. The CDR3 DNA sequence: TGTGCCAGCAGCGAGCGGACCTCTGGAAACACCATATATTTT. Encoded protein: CASSERTSGNTIYF. Complete variable domain (other parts from reference TRBV9 and TRBJ1-3): DSGVTQTPKHLITATGQRVTLRCSPRSGDLSVYWYQQSLDQGLQFLIQYYNGEERAKGNILERFSAQQFPDLHSELNLSSLELGDSALYFCASSERTSGNTIYFGEGSWLTVV.

The chain is built from TRBV7-3 and TRBJ1-1; D not resolved. The V gene lost 1 base and the J gene lost 1 base, with 7 bases spanning the gap. The CDR3 contains 14 residues. Germline assignment: CDR1 SGHTA and CDR2 FQGTGA. The CDR3 nucleotides read TGTGCCAGCAGCTTAAAAGGCGGGAACACTGAAGCTTTCTTT. Encoded protein: CASSLKGGNTEAFF.